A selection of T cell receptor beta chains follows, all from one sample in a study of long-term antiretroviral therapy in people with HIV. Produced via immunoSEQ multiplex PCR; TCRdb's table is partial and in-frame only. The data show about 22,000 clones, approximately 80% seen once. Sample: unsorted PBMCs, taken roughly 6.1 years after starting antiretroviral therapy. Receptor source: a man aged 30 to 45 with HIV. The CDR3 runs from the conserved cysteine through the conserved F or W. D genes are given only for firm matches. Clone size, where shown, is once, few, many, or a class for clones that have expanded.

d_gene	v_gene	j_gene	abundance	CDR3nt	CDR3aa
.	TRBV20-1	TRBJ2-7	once	TGCAGTGTTACACCTGGCTACGAGCAGTACTTC	CSVTPGYEQYF
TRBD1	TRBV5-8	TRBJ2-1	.	TGTGCCAGCAGCCCGGGGGTATCCGGGACAGGGGGTAATATGAATGAGCAGTTCTTC	CASSPGVSGTGGNMNEQFF
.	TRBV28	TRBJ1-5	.	TGTGCCAGCACCCGGGACACCAACAATCAGCCCCAGCATTTT	CASTRDTNNQPQHF
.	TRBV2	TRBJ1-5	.	TGTGCCAGCACAACTAGGGACGGACCTAGCAATCAGCCCCAGCATTTT	CASTTRDGPSNQPQHF
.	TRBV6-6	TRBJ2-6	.	TGTGCCAGCAATGGGGACTTATCCTCTGGGGCCAACGTCCTGACTTTC	CASNGDLSSGANVLTF
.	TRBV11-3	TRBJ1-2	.	TGTGCCAGCAGCACCTGGGGGGCTGGGTATGGCTACACCTTC	CASSTWGAGYGYTF
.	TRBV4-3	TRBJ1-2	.	TGCGCCAGCAGCCTTCGTGGGGGGGATGGCTACACCTTC	CASSLRGGDGYTF
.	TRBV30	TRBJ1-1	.	TGTGCCTCGAACCTCGGGACCACTGAAGCTTTCTTT	CASNLGTTEAFF
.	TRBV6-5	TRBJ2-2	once	TGTGCCAGCAGCCGAAACACCGGGGAGCTGTTTTTT	CASSRNTGELFF
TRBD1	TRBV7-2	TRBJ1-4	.	TGTGCCAGCAGCTTGACAGGGACAACTAATGAAAAACTGTTTTTT	CASSLTGTTNEKLFF
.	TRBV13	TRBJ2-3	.	TGTGCCAGCAGCTTAATCGGGGGCACAGATACGCAGTATTTT	CASSLIGGTDTQYF
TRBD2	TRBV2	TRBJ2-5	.	TGTGCCAGCAGTGGTAGGGTACTAGCGGGTGGAGAGACCCAGTACTTC	CASSGRVLAGGETQYF
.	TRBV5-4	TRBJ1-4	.	TGTGCCAGCAGCTTGAAGGGGGTGGATCGAGAAAAACTGTTTTTT	CASSLKGVDREKLFF
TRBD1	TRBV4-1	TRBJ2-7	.	TGCGCCAGCAGCCATAGGACAGGGACCTACGAGCAGTACTTC	CASSHRTGTYEQYF
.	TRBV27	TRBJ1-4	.	TGTGCCGCACACGAATATAATGAAAAACTGTTTTTT	CAAHEYNEKLFF
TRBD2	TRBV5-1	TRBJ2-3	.	TGCGCCAGCGCGCCGACCGGGACTAGAATAACAGATACGCAGTATTTT	CASAPTGTRITDTQYF
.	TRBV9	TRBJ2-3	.	TGTGCCAGCAGCGTAGTTGGGGGGCCGGATACGCAGTATTTT	CASSVVGGPDTQYF
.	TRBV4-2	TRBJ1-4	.	TGTGCCAGCAGCCAAGACGCCCCAACAGGGTTACGGGAAAAACTGTTTTTT	CASSQDAPTGLREKLFF
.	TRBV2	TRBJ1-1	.	TGTGCCAGCAGTGAAGCGTCGGGGTCAAGTGAAGCTTTCTTT	CASSEASGSSEAFF
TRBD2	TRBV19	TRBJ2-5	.	TGTGCCAGTAGTGCGGCGGGGGACCGTCAGACCCAGTACTTC	CASSAAGDRQTQYF
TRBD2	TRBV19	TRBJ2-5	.	TGTGCCAGTAGTATGGATTGGGGGGGAGTGGAGACCCAGTACTTC	CASSMDWGGVETQYF
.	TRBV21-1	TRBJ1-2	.	TGTGCCAGCAGCAACGAGACAGGGAACTATGGCTACACCTTC	CASSNETGNYGYTF
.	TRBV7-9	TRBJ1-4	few	TGTGCCAGCAGCTTAGAACTCCGGACTGGGGAAAAACTGTTTTTT	CASSLELRTGEKLFF
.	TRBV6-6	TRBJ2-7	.	TGTGCCAGCAGTTCGAGCACAGGGATCGAGCAGTACTTC	CASSSSTGIEQYF
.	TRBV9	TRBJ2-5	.	TGTGCCAGCAGCGGAGGGGCCCTCGAGGGCAGGGGAAGGGAAGAGACCCAGTACTTC	CASSGGALEGRGREETQYF
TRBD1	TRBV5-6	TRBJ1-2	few	TGTGCCAGCAGCTTACGACAGGGAGATGGCTACACCTTC	CASSLRQGDGYTF
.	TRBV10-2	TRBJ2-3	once	TGCGCCAGCAGTGAGGGAGGGACACGCACAGATACGCAGTATTTT	CASSEGGTRTDTQYF
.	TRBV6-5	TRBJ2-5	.	TGTGCCAGCAAACGGATCCTACGGGGGAAAGAGACCCAGTACTTC	CASKRILRGKETQYF